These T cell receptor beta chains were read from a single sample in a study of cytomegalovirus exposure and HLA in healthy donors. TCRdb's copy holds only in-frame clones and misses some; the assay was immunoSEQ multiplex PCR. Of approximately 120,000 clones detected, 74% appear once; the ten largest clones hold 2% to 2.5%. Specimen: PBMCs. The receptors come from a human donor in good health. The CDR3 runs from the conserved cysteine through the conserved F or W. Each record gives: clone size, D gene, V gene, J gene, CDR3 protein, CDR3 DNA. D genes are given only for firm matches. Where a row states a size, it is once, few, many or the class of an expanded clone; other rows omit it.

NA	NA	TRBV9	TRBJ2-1	CASSPGTGNYNEQFF	TGTGCCAGCAGCCCGGGTACAGGGAATTACAATGAGCAGTTCTTC
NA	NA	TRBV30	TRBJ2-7	CAWGLGGREQYF	TGTGCCTGGGGGCTCGGGGGTCGCGAGCAGTACTTC
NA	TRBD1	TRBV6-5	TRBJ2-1	CASRLDRSTYNEQFF	TGTGCCAGCAGGCTGGACAGGAGCACCTACAATGAGCAGTTCTTC
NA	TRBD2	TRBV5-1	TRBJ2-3	CASSFFGGTSDTQYF	TGCGCCAGCAGCTTCTTCGGGGGGACCTCGGATACGCAGTATTTT
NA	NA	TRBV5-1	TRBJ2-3	CASSLGVARGRSDTQYF	TGCGCCAGCAGCTTGGGGGTAGCGCGAGGGAGATCAGATACGCAGTATTTT
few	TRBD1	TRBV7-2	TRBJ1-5	CASSFGDRGNQPQHF	TGTGCCAGCAGCTTCGGAGACAGGGGCAATCAGCCCCAGCATTTT
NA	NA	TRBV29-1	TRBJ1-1	CSGSGLLFASEAFF	TGCAGCGGTTCGGGACTCCTCTTTGCCTCTGAAGCTTTCTTT
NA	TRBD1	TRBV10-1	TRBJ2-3	CASSESGQGTGTQYF	TGCGCCAGCAGTGAGTCGGGACAGGGAACCGGGACGCAGTATTTT
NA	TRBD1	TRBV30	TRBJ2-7	CAWRGQGDNEQYF	TGTGCCTGGAGGGGACAGGGGGATAACGAGCAGTACTTC
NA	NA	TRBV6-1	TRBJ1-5	CASSEPGYMSQHF	TGTGCCAGCAGTGAACCGGGGTACATGTCCCAGCATTTT
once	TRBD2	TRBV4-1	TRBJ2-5	CASSRGAREGETQYF	TGCGCCAGCAGCCGGGGCGCGCGGGAGGGGGAGACCCAGTACTTC
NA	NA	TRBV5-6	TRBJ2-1	CASSLAQGWQSEQFF	TGTGCCAGCAGCTTGGCACAGGGCTGGCAAAGTGAGCAGTTCTTC
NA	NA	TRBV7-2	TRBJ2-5	CASSNAEGQETQYF	TGTGCCAGCAGCAACGCAGAGGGCCAAGAGACCCAGTACTTC
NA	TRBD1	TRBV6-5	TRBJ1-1	CASTYQGAGNTEAFF	TGTGCCAGCACCTACCAGGGGGCGGGTAACACTGAAGCTTTCTTT
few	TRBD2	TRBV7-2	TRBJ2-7	CASSLAALTSAYYEQYF	TGTGCCAGCAGCTTAGCGGCCCTAACTAGCGCGTACTACGAGCAGTACTTC
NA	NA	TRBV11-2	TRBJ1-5	CASSPTIGGGQPQHF	TGTGCCAGCAGCCCTACTATAGGGGGGGGTCAGCCCCAGCATTTT
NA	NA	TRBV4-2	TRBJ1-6	CASSQVGGTLSSPLHF	TGTGCCAGCAGCCAAGTGGGGGGGACACTAAGTTCACCCCTCCACTTT
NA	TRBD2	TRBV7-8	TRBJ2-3	CASSLEIIAGNTQYF	TGTGCCAGCAGCTTAGAGATAATAGCGGGGAATACGCAGTATTTT